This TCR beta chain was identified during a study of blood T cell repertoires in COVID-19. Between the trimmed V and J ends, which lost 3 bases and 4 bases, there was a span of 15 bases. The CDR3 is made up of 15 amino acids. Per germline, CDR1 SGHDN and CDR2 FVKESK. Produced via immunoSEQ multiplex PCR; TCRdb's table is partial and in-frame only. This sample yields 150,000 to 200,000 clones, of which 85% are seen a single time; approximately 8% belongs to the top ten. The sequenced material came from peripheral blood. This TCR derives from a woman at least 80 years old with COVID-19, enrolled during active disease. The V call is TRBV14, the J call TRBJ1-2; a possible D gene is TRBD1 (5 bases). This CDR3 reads CASSQPGRGTYGYTF. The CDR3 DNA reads TGTGCCAGCAGCCAGCCGGGGAGGGGCACCTATGGCTACACCTTC.